This TCR beta chain derives from a study of T cells in Graves' hyperthyroidism and ophthalmopathy. It was RNA transcripts that yielded the amplified TCR beta CDR3 regions. RT-PCR in the first round (using the HTBI primer set) targeted the TCR CDR3. From the multiplex PCR reads, TCRdb called clonotypes with MiXCR, one entry per CDR3 protein. The sample holds over 700,000 distinct CDR3 sequences, around 39% seen once. Germline-derived CDR1 and CDR2 are LNHDA and SQIVND (reference sequence). Trimming took 5 bases from V and 8 from J; bases not matched to a gene: 8. This CDR3 region has 13 residues. Isolation of PBMCs was performed on about 10 ml fresh peripheral blood.

Source material: blood. This clonotype was sampled from a man aged 18 to 29 with Graves' hyperthyroidism. The genes are TRBV19 and TRBJ1-2; 7 positions agree with TRBD1. CDR3 DNA sequence: TGTGCCAGTAGTCTCCGGGACAGCGAGGGCTACACCTTC. Protein: CASSLRDSEGYTF.